One sample yielded the 9 T cell receptor beta chains listed below, sequenced in a study of blood T cell repertoires in COVID-19. This table comes from immunoSEQ multiplex PCR, and its TCRdb copy is limited to in-frame clones, with some not included. The table includes about 80,000 clones, nearly 90% detected once. Sequenced material: peripheral blood. These receptors all come from a woman older than 75 with active or convalescent COVID-19.

The chain couples TRBV18 to TRBJ1-5; 8 nucleotides agree with TRBD1. Germline V CDR1 and CDR2: KGHSH, LQKENI. The CDR3 length is 16 residues. The ends lost 6 bases at V and 0 bases at J; junction bases unmatched: 7. The CDR3 loop reads CASSATGDLSNQPQHF. The CDR3 DNA reads as TGTGCCAGCTCGGCGACAGGGGACCTTAGCAATCAGCCCCAGCATTTT.

This clone has just a few counts. V gene TRBV12-3 or TRBV12-4 combines with J gene TRBJ2-5; D is perhaps TRBD1 (5 bases). The CDR3 totals 13 residues. Trimming took 1 base from V and 3 from J, leaving 6 bases between them. CDR3 residues: CASSLVTEETQYF. DNA of the CDR3: TGTGCCAGCAGTTTAGTGACAGAAGAGACCCAGTACTTC.

The chain joins TRBV29-1 to TRBJ2-3, with TRBD2 matching over 7 bases. CDR1 SQVTM and CDR2 ANQGSEA come from the germline V gene. Losses at the gene ends were 5 bases for V and 0 bases for J; bases not matched to a gene: 8. CDR3 length: 15 residues. This CDR3 is CSVRRGSLSTDTQYF. The DNA for the CDR3 is TGCAGCGTTAGGCGGGGGAGTTTGAGCACAGATACGCAGTATTTT.

The rearrangement joins TRBV9 to TRBJ2-5; D possibly corresponds to TRBD1 (6 bases). Trimming took 0 bases from V and 5 from J, leaving 14 bases between them. The CDR3 has 15 residues. Per the germline V gene, CDR1 is SGDLS and CDR2 is YYNGEE. The CDR3 spells CASSVDSGGRETQYF. The CDR3 DNA sequence: TGTGCCAGCAGCGTAGATTCTGGGGGCAGGGAGACCCAGTACTTC.

The chain employs TRBV30 and TRBJ2-7; TRBD1 matches 8 bases. CDR3 length equals 14 residues. V shed 0 bases, J shed 4 bases, and the junction held 5 bases outside the gene matches. Germline V gene data show CDR1 as GTSNPN and CDR2 as SVGIG (reference sequence). CDR3 DNA: TGTGCCTGGAGTGTTGGACAGGGAGTTTACGAGCAGTACTTC. Translating it yields CAWSVGQGVYEQYF.

This sequence joins TRBV18 and TRBJ2-7, with 9 bases lining up with TRBD1. CDR3 length equals 14 residues. V lost 0 bases and J lost 4; bases outside the gene matches: 1. Germline CDR1 KGHSH, CDR2 LQKENI. The CDR3 is CASSPPGQGYEQYF. The CDR3 region has the DNA TGTGCCAGCTCACCACCGGGACAGGGTTACGAGCAGTACTTC.

The chain uses TRBV6-5 and TRBJ2-2; D not resolved. Germline CDR1 is MNHEY and CDR2 is SVGAGI. CDR3 length: 13 residues. V lost 5 bases to trimming and J lost 5 bases, with 9 bases between them. CDR3 in amino acids: CASSPRETGELFF. CDR3 DNA: TGTGCCAGCAGTCCTAGAGAAACCGGGGAGCTGTTTTTT.

The chain is built from TRBV3-1 (or the pseudogene TRBV3-2) and TRBJ2-1, with TRBD2 matching over 13 bases. This CDR3 is built from 17 residues. Germline lookup yields CDR1 LGHDT and CDR2 YNNKEL (reference sequence). V shed 2 bases, J shed 5 bases, and the junction held 6 bases outside the gene matches. The CDR3 is CASSQRTSGSAHNEQFF. The DNA for the CDR3 is TGTGCCAGCAGCCAAAGGACTAGCGGGAGCGCCCACAATGAGCAGTTCTTC.

The genes are TRBV15 and TRBJ1-1; 7 bases line up with TRBD1. Germline V lookup: CDR1 LNHNV, CDR2 YYDKDF (reference sequence). After removal of 5 bases from V and 1 base from J, the junction contained 10 bases not matched to a gene. This CDR3 contains 16 residues. The CDR3 sequence: CATSPVLTGPNTEAFF. CDR3 nucleotides: TGTGCCACCAGCCCCGTCCTGACAGGGCCGAACACTGAAGCTTTCTTT. The entire variable domain, with the rest obtained from reference TRBV15 and TRBJ1-1, is as follows: DAMVIQNPRYQVTQFGKPVTLSCSQTLNHNVMYWYQQKSSQAPKLLFHYYDKDFNNEADTPDNFQSRRPNTSFCFLDIRSPGLGDTAMYLCATSPVLTGPNTEAFFGQGTRLTVV.